Sequencing of this T cell receptor beta chain was carried out in a study of blood T cell repertoires in COVID-19. The overall study: COVID-19 samples collected from the United States, Italy and Spain covered acute and convalescent phases. PBMCs, B-cell-depleted T cells, or T cells were the source of the cDNA or gDNA that made up the material.

This clone was recorded once. Authors' processing steps: Scientists estimated how many nucleated cells there were by amplifying reference gene primers. Measured with immunoSEQ multiplex PCR; TCRdb has only the in-frame clones, and not every one. The V and J calls and the clone size are those of that table, but D and trimming were determined from the DNA. This sample has 310,000 or so clones, with around 86% found just once. The sequence derives from a man in his 70s with acute or convalescent COVID-19. Sample: peripheral blood.

The CDR3 region has the DNA TGTGCCAGCTCACTTAACAGGGGCCAAGAGACCCAGTACTTC. Its translation is CASSLNRGQETQYF. The rearrangement joins TRBV18 to TRBJ2-5; 7 nucleotides line up with TRBD1. Germline-derived CDR1 and CDR2 are KGHSH and LQKENI. This CDR3 has 14 amino acids. Trimming removed 4 bases from V and 1 base from J; junction bases left unmatched: 3.